This T cell receptor (beta chain) was obtained from a study of T cell changes during pregnancy in multiple sclerosis. CDR1 is LGHNA and CDR2 is YSLEER in the germline V gene. This CDR3 comprises 15 residues. Trimming cost V 0 bases and J 2 bases; bases outside gene matches: 1. Sequencing used immunoSEQ multiplex PCR; TCRdb keeps in-frame clones, though not all of them. The data hold some 34,000 clones, with almost 95% observed a single time. This TCR was sampled from a female donor in good health, enrolled as a control in a pregnancy study. The source was CD4+ T cells from peripheral blood mononuclear cells, collected in the third trimester of pregnancy. This chain connects TRBV4-3 to TRBJ1-2; 9 bases map to TRBD1. In DNA, the CDR3 is TGCGCCAGCAGCCAAGAGGGGACAGGGAACTATGGCTACACCTTC. Its translation is CASSQEGTGNYGYTF.